These 28 T cell receptor beta chains came from one sample sequenced in a study of Graves' ophthalmopathy and Graves' hyperthyroidism. The study amplified TCR beta CDR3 regions using RNA transcripts. First-round RT-PCR used HTBI primers; second-round multiplex PCR followed. Using its own MiXCR run on the multiplex PCR reads, TCRdb lists one record per CDR3 protein. The repertoire has around 400,000 distinct CDR3 sequences, around 21% of them found once; the top ten carry around 3.1%. The specimen sequenced was peripheral blood. These TCRs come from a woman younger than 35 with stable Graves' hyperthyroidism.

This clonotype was seen repeatedly, ten times or more. V and J are TRBV4-3 and TRBJ2-7; D is ambiguous. The V end was cut by 0 bases, the J end by 3 bases, with 6 bases between. CDR3 size: 13 residues. Per germline, CDR1 LGHNA and CDR2 YSLEER. The CDR3 DNA follows: TGCGCCAGCAGCCAAGAGTGGGGCTACGAGCAGTACTTC. It encodes CASSQEWGYEQYF.

CDR3 nucleotide sequence: TGTGCCACCAGCAGAGAAGCGGGCGACACCGGGGAGCTGTTTTTT. Translation gives CATSREAGDTGELFF. The chain joins TRBV15 to TRBJ2-2; TRBD2 is a possible D gene (6 bases). The germline V gene has CDR1 LNHNV and CDR2 YYDKDF (reference sequence). The CDR3 runs to 15 residues. The ends were cut back, 0 bases at V and 3 bases at J, with 8 bases in the middle.

This clonotype was seen a few times. A much larger clone lies one base from this, so it may be a read error. The V call is TRBV7-8, the J call TRBJ1-1, with TRBD1 as a possible D gene (6 bases). The CDR3 runs 12 residues. Germline assignment: CDR1 SGHVS and CDR2 FQNEAQ. For the CDR3, the DNA is TGTGCCAGCAGCTTAGGTCCAGGGGAAGCTTGCTTT. Protein sequence: CASSLGPGEACF. Based on the CDR3 plus reference TRBV7-8 and TRBJ1-1, the full variable domain is GAGVSQSPRYKVAKRGQDVALRCDPISGHVSLFWYQQALGQGPEFLTYFQNEAQLDKSGLPSDRFFAERPEGSVSTLKIQRTQQEDSAVYLCASSLGPGEACFGQGTRLTVV.

This clonotype has a count of ten or more. The chain combines TRBV30 with TRBJ1-2; possible D gene TRBD1, 6 bases. The V end lost 2 bases, the J end lost 7 bases, and 8 bases lay between the germline ends. Germline loops: CDR1 GTSNPN, CDR2 SVGIG (reference sequence). The CDR3 has 11 amino acids. CDR3 in DNA: TGTGCCTGGAGTAAAGGGGGTGGCTACACCTTC. Amino acid sequence: CAWSKGGGYTF.

There are many counts of this clonotype. This rearrangement joins TRBV29-1 to TRBJ1-2; D is perhaps TRBD1 (5 bases). The V end was cut by 3 bases, the J end by 0 bases, with 8 bases between. In germline, CDR1 is SQVTM, CDR2 ANQGSEA. The CDR3 loop spans 13 amino acids. The CDR3 coding sequence is TGCAGCGTTGATCGGGGCACTAACTATGGCTACACCTTC. It yields the protein CSVDRGTNYGYTF.

Many counts were recorded for this clonotype. The chain recombines TRBV19 with TRBJ2-5; 7 bases are a match to TRBD1. CDR1 is LNHDA, CDR2 SQIVND, per germline (reference sequence). The CDR3 extends over 13 amino acids. The ends lost 6 bases at V and 5 bases at J; junction bases unmatched: 6. CDR3: CASSTGEWETQYF. Here the CDR3 DNA reads TGTGCCAGTAGCACAGGGGAGTGGGAGACCCAGTACTTC. The full variable domain, rest sourced from reference TRBV19 and TRBJ2-5, is DGGITQSPKYLFRKEGQNVTLSCEQNLNHDAMYWYRQDPGQGLRLIYYSQIVNDFQKGDIAEGYSVSREKKESFPLTVTSAQKNPTAFYLCASSTGEWETQYFGPGTRLLVL.

This clonotype has ten or more counts. V gene TRBV6-1 combines with J gene TRBJ2-7, with D perhaps matching TRBD1 (5 bases). Germline loops: CDR1 MNHNS, CDR2 SASEGT. The CDR3 is 12 amino acids. Trimming cost V 10 bases and J 1 base, with 11 bases left between them. This CDR3 is CATLGPSYEQYF. In nucleotides, the CDR3 is TGTGCCACTTTGGGGCCTTCCTACGAGCAGTACTTC.

The sample holds many counts of this clonotype. J is TRBJ2-5 and V is TRBV7-9; D unresolved. CDR1 is SEHNR and CDR2 is FQNEAQ in the germline V gene (reference sequence). Trimming removed 11 bases from V and 0 bases from J, with 13 bases in between. The CDR3 extends over 13 amino acids. CDR3 protein: CAGQSGHQETQYF. CDR3 DNA sequence: TGTGCCGGCCAAAGTGGACACCAAGAGACCCAGTACTTC.

The table lists this clonotype with many counts. The chain uses TRBV29-1 and TRBJ2-4; TRBD1 matches 9 bases. Germline lookup yields CDR1 SQVTM and CDR2 ANQGSEA. V shed 6 bases, J shed 7 bases, and the junction held 19 bases outside the gene matches. The length of the CDR3 is 17 residues. The CDR3, as DNA: TGCAGCGTCGCAAACGTCCCGGGACAGGGTCGTAGGAACATTCAGTACTTC. Protein: CSVANVPGQGRRNIQYF.

This clonotype was detected many times. The CDR3 DNA reads TGCAGCGTTGCCTACGGGACGGCGAACACTGAAGCTTTCTTT. Translation: CSVAYGTANTEAFF. The J gene is TRBJ1-1, the V gene TRBV29-1; a possible D gene is TRBD1 (5 bases). Germline V gene data show CDR1 as SQVTM and CDR2 as ANQGSEA. Trimming took off 4 bases at V and 1 base at J, with 13 bases between the two ends. The CDR3 spans 14 residues.

This clonotype was seen ten or more times. The rearrangement links TRBV7-2 to TRBJ2-5; TRBD2 matches at 7 bases. The germline V gene encodes CDR1 SGHTA and CDR2 FQGNSA. This CDR3 is built from 15 residues. The V segment lost 1 base and the J segment 1 base; nucleotides outside the gene matches: 3. CDR3 nucleotide sequence: TGTGCCAGCAGCTTAGTGTGGGAGGGCCAAGAGACCCAGTACTTC. Translating gives CASSLVWEGQETQYF.

At least ten counts were recorded for this clonotype. The chain links TRBV6-7 to TRBJ1-1; 7 bases are shared with TRBD1. TRBV6-7 is reported as an ORF; its role is uncertain. The V gene end was trimmed by 2 bases and the J gene end by 4 bases; junction bases not matched to a gene: 4. This CDR3 is built from 14 residues. The CDR3 is CASSYPAGGTEAFF. CDR3 bases: TGTGCCAGCAGTTACCCCGCAGGGGGCACTGAAGCTTTCTTT.

This clonotype was picked up many times. The chain uses TRBV28 and TRBJ1-2, with TRBD1 as a possible D gene (6 bases). With 3 bases removed from V and 7 bases from J, the gap between germline ends came to 18 bases. Germline V gene sequence: CDR1 MDHEN, CDR2 SYDVKM. The CDR3 sequence is 15 residues long. The CDR3 DNA is TGTGCCAGCAGTTTCAGGGGCCGCCCCGGCAGTGGCTACACCTTC. This codes for CASSFRGRPGSGYTF.

This clonotype was counted a few times. The chain has TRBV4-3 and TRBJ2-7; 8 positions agree with TRBD2. V lost 1 base, J lost 2 bases, and 4 bases stayed unmatched. Germline V CDR1 and CDR2: LGHNA, YSLEER. The CDR3 has 15 amino acids. DNA for the CDR3: TGCGCCAGCAGCCAAGCAACTAGCGGACCCTACGAGCAGTACTTC. This encodes CASSQATSGPYEQYF.

Written as DNA, the CDR3 is TGTGCCAGCAGCCTTGTGGCCGACGGAGGGTCAATGTTTGGGCAGTACGTC. This gives the protein CASSLVADGGSMFGQYV. The V and J genes are TRBV11-2 and TRBJ2-7, with D tentatively TRBD2 (6 bases). The germline V and J ends were trimmed by 5 bases and 9 bases, with 29 bases remaining between them. The CDR3 is made up of 17 amino acids. Germline CDR1 and CDR2: SGHAT and FQNNGV.

The rearrangement joins TRBV4-1 to TRBJ1-1, with a tentative D call TRBD1 (6 bases). The CDR3 is 16 amino acids. Germline V gene sequence: CDR1 MGHRA, CDR2 YSYEKL. V lost 1 base and J 2 bases, leaving 14 bases between the germline ends. The CDR3 loop reads CASSQGGQALNTEAFF. For the CDR3, the DNA is TGCGCCAGCAGCCAAGGGGGGCAGGCCCTAAACACTGAAGCTTTCTTT.

This clonotype was seen repeatedly, ten times or more. This sequence joins TRBV12-3 or TRBV12-4 and TRBJ2-7, with TRBD2 matching over 9 bases. Losses at the gene ends were 4 bases for V and 3 bases for J; bases not matched to a gene: 13. The CDR3 is 17 amino acids. The CDR3 sequence is CASSSVLTSGPSYEQYF. The DNA of the CDR3 is TGTGCCAGCAGTTCGGTCCTGACTAGCGGACCAAGCTACGAGCAGTACTTC.

This clonotype was counted a few times. The V gene is TRBV3-1, the J gene TRBJ1-1; D is ambiguous. The CDR3 is 14 residues long. The V end was cut by 0 bases, the J end by 9 bases, with 14 bases between. The V gene's germline CDR1 is LGHDT and CDR2 YNNKEL (reference sequence). CDR3 nucleotide sequence: TGTGCCAGCAGCCAAGAGTCCGGGCTCCACAAAGCTTTCTTT. As protein: CASSQESGLHKAFF. The whole variable domain, filled in from reference TRBV3-1 and TRBJ1-1, reads DTAVSQTPKYLVTQMGNDKSIKCEQNLGHDTMYWYKQDSKKFLKIMFSYNNKELIINETVPNRFSPKSPDKAHLNLHINSLELGDSAVYFCASSQESGLHKAFFGQGTRLTVV.

This clonotype was counted many times. For the CDR3, the DNA is TGCAGTGCGCCCGTAACTAGCGGGGGTCTCTACGAGCAGTACTTC. Translated, it gives CSAPVTSGGLYEQYF. The chain has TRBV20-1 and TRBJ2-7; 11 bases agree with TRBD2. This CDR3 is 15 amino acids long. The germline CDR1 and CDR2 sequences are DFQATT and SNEGSKA (reference sequence). V lost 6 bases, J lost 3 bases, and 10 bases stayed unmatched.

There are many counts of this clonotype. The chain is built from TRBV5-1 and TRBJ2-7, with 11 nucleotides matching TRBD2. The CDR3 is 13 amino acids. J gave up 7 bases and V 5 bases, and 5 bases lay outside the gene matches. Germline V gene data show CDR1 as SGHRS and CDR2 as YFSETQ. The CDR3 DNA reads as TGCGCCAGCAGAATACTAGCGGGAGAAGAGCAGTACTTC. As protein: CASRILAGEEQYF.

This chain connects TRBV28 to TRBJ1-1; TRBD1 is a possible D gene (6 bases). The CDR3 runs 14 residues. V was pared by 7 bases and J by 1 base, with 13 bases between. Germline V CDR1 and CDR2: MDHEN, SYDVKM. This CDR3 reads CASTVRGENTEAFF. DNA of the CDR3: TGTGCCAGCACCGTTAGGGGGGAGAACACTGAAGCTTTCTTT.

This clonotype came up many times. This chain joins TRBV10-3 and TRBJ1-1, with D maybe TRBD1 (5 bases). CDR1 and CDR2 (germline): ENHRY, SYGVKD. The V gene lost 6 bases and the J gene lost 2 bases, with 7 bases spanning the gap. The CDR3 loop spans 12 amino acids. This CDR3 reads CAISRVNTEAFF. The DNA of the CDR3 is TGTGCCATCAGCAGGGTAAACACTGAAGCTTTCTTT.

This clonotype showed up many times. The chain has TRBV11-2 and TRBJ2-5; 11 bases are shared with TRBD2. V was pared by 5 bases and J by 9 bases, with 17 bases of the junction left unmatched. This CDR3 comprises 17 residues. Germline-derived CDR1 and CDR2 are SGHAT and FQNNGV. CDR3 nucleotide sequence: TGTGCCAGCAGCCCAGGCCTAGCGGGAGGCGGGATTGCGGCCCAGTACTTC. This codes for CASSPGLAGGGIAAQYF.

In its sample, this clonotype was seen many times. The chain has TRBV5-1 and TRBJ1-2; D is unclear. Deletions cut 4 bases from V and 2 bases from J, with 15 bases between. Germline V CDR1 and CDR2: SGHRS, YFSETQ. The CDR3 consists of 15 residues. The CDR3 loop reads CASSVPEQWNYGYTF. As DNA, the CDR3 is TGCGCCAGCAGCGTCCCGGAGCAGTGGAACTATGGCTACACCTTC. The variable domain in full, with the rest retrieved from reference TRBV5-1 and TRBJ1-2, is KAGVTQTPRYLIKTRGQQVTLSCSPISGHRSVSWYQQTPGQGLQFLFEYFSETQRNKGNFPGRFSGRQFSNSRSEMNVSTLELGDSALYLCASSVPEQWNYGYTFGSGTRLTVV.

The chain links TRBV28 to TRBJ1-2; unclear D gene. Looked up from germline, CDR1 is MDHEN and CDR2 is SYDVKM. With 2 bases removed from V and 1 base from J, the gap between germline ends came to 8 bases. CDR3 size: 14 residues. CDR3 DNA: TGTGCCAGCAGTTTAAGGACCGGTAACTATGGCTACACCTTC. Amino acid sequence: CASSLRTGNYGYTF.

This clonotype was observed at least ten times. The rearrangement links TRBV20-1 to TRBJ1-1, with D perhaps TRBD1 (6 bases). The CDR3 is 12 amino acids. V gave up 5 bases and J gave up 3 bases, with 10 bases separating them. Germline V gives CDR1 DFQATT, CDR2 SNEGSKA (reference sequence). CDR3 sequence reads: CSAGQPDTEAFF. CDR3 DNA: TGCAGTGCTGGACAGCCAGACACTGAAGCTTTCTTT.

At least ten counts were recorded for this clonotype. The J gene is TRBJ2-2, the V gene TRBV4-1; 7 bases are shared with TRBD2. CDR1 MGHRA and CDR2 YSYEKL come from the germline V gene. The ends lost 4 bases at V and 6 bases at J; junction bases unmatched: 11. This CDR3 has 16 residues. The CDR3 nucleotides are TGCGCCAGCAGCCCCAGAGGAGGGAGGGCCTCCGGGGAGCTGTTTTTT. This encodes CASSPRGGRASGELFF.

This rearrangement joins TRBV2 to TRBJ1-1, with TRBD1 matching 8 bases. The CDR3 length is 15 residues. Germline trimming cut 8 bases from V and 0 bases from J; bases unmatched to any gene: 8. The germline V gene has CDR1 SNHLY and CDR2 FYNNEI. In nucleotides, the CDR3 is TGTGCCAGCGAACAGGGGGGAGCGATGAACACTGAAGCTTTCTTT. This gives the protein CASEQGGAMNTEAFF. The full variable domain, in which reference TRBV2 and TRBJ1-1 provide the parts outside the CDR3, is EPEVTQTPSHQVTQMGQEVILRCVPISNHLYFYWYRQILGQKVEFLVSFYNNEISEKSEIFDDQFSVERPDGSNFTLKIRSTKLEDSAMYFCASEQGGAMNTEAFFGQGTRLTVV.